The 16 T cell receptor beta chains below all came from one sample that was sequenced in a study of blood T cell repertoires in COVID-19. Assay: immunoSEQ multiplex PCR; the TCRdb copy retains only in-frame clones and omits some. Seen here are about 140,000 clones, approximately 90% observed once, and the top ten hold 8.6%. Sequenced material: peripheral blood. Receptor source: a woman between 50 and 59 years old with active or convalescent COVID-19.

This chain connects TRBV4-3 to TRBJ1-1; 7 bases map to TRBD1. The CDR3 is 14 residues long. Trimming cost V 3 bases and J 3 bases; bases outside gene matches: 4. The germline gives CDR1 LGHNA, CDR2 YSLEER. CDR3 in amino acids: CASSQYTGDTEAFF. In DNA, the CDR3 is TGCGCCAGCAGCCAGTATACAGGGGACACTGAAGCTTTCTTT.

This clone is a singleton in its sample. This chain joins TRBV7-9 and TRBJ2-1; 12 nucleotides agree with TRBD2. The CDR3 sequence is 16 residues long. With V trimmed by 5 bases and J by 6 bases, 8 bases remained unmatched. Germline V gene sequence: CDR1 SEHNR, CDR2 FQNEAQ (reference sequence). The CDR3 here is CASSITTSGSPNEQFF. CDR3 DNA sequence: TGTGCCAGCAGCATCACGACTAGCGGGAGCCCCAATGAGCAGTTCTTC.

This clone was detected only a few times. V gene TRBV7-9 combines with J gene TRBJ1-1; D gene uncertain. Between the trimmed V and J ends, which lost 3 bases and 0 bases, there was a span of 8 bases. Looked up from germline, CDR1 is SEHNR and CDR2 is FQNEAQ (reference sequence). CDR3 size: 14 residues. CDR3 residues: CASSFIDMNTEAFF. The CDR3 DNA sequence: TGTGCCAGCAGCTTTATTGACATGAACACTGAAGCTTTCTTT.

This rearrangement joins TRBV2 to TRBJ2-3, with 11 bases lining up with TRBD1. This CDR3 contains 15 residues. CDR1 and CDR2 (germline): SNHLY, FYNNEI. Trimming at V came to 4 bases and at J to 6 bases, leaving 6 bases not matched to a gene. In nucleotides, the CDR3 is TGTGCCAGCAGTGTCCGGACAGGGGGCAAGGATACGCAGTATTTT. This gives the protein CASSVRTGGKDTQYF.

CDR3 sequence (DNA): TGCAGCGTAAAAGGAGGCAGGGGCTTCTATGGCTACACCTTC. Its translation: CSVKGGRGFYGYTF. The chain combines TRBV29-1 with TRBJ1-2; D might be TRBD1 (6 bases). V shed 6 bases and J shed 4 bases, with 18 bases lying between them. The CDR3 is 14 residues long. The germline V gene encodes CDR1 SQVTM and CDR2 ANQGSEA.

This clone was seen once. The chain couples TRBV4-3 to TRBJ1-1, with D possibly matching TRBD1 (5 bases). The CDR3 is made up of 14 amino acids. Between the trimmed V and J ends, which lost 3 bases and 1 base, there was a span of 9 bases. Germline V CDR1 and CDR2: LGHNA, YSLEER. The CDR3 here is CASSHDRGNTEAFF. The CDR3 DNA sequence: TGCGCCAGCAGCCACGACAGAGGGAACACTGAAGCTTTCTTT.

The gene calls are TRBV10-3 and TRBJ2-3; TRBD2 agrees at 14 bases. Per the germline V gene, CDR1 is ENHRY and CDR2 is SYGVKD. V trimming: 6 bases; J trimming: 3 bases; junction bases outside the gene matches: 5. This CDR3 is 16 amino acids long. The CDR3 here is CAIRTSGGDRTDTQYF. For the CDR3, the DNA is TGTGCCATCAGGACTAGCGGGGGGGATAGGACAGATACGCAGTATTTT.

The chain links TRBV30 to TRBJ1-2; D possibly corresponds to TRBD1 (5 bases). The germline V gene has CDR1 GTSNPN and CDR2 SVGIG (reference sequence). Trimming removed 0 bases at V and 3 bases at J, with 17 bases between. CDR3 length equals 16 residues. The CDR3 DNA reads TGTGCCTGGAGTGTTAAACCAGGGAATGGGGACTATGGCTACACCTTC. The encoded protein is CAWSVKPGNGDYGYTF.

The chain links TRBV5-1 to TRBJ1-1; possible D gene TRBD1, 5 bases. The germline V gene encodes CDR1 SGHRS and CDR2 YFSETQ. This CDR3 region has 14 residues. V lost 1 base to trimming and J lost 5 bases, with 12 bases between them. CDR3 sequence reads: CASSLRQGLTEAFF. The CDR3 DNA is TGCGCCAGCAGCTTGAGGCAGGGCTTGACTGAAGCTTTCTTT.

This clone was seen a few times. The chain carries TRBV24-1 and TRBJ2-7, with a tentative D call TRBD2 (6 bases). The CDR3 runs 16 residues. Germline V gene sequence: CDR1 KGHDR, CDR2 SFDVKD. The V gene lost 3 bases and the J gene lost 0 bases, with 14 bases spanning the gap. Here the CDR3 reads CATSDPAGGSSYEQYF. The DNA of the CDR3 is TGTGCCACCAGTGATCCCGCCGGAGGGAGCTCCTACGAGCAGTACTTC.

The genes are TRBV4-1 and TRBJ2-1, with 7 bases identical to TRBD1. V trimming: 5 bases; J trimming: 3 bases; junction bases outside the gene matches: 4. Germline CDR1 MGHRA, CDR2 YSYEKL. This CDR3 has 14 amino acids. CDR3 sequence (DNA): TGCGCCAGCAGCGGACAGGTGGGCTACAATGAGCAGTTCTTC. Protein: CASSGQVGYNEQFF.

The rearrangement joins TRBV3-1 (or the pseudogene TRBV3-2) to TRBJ1-1; TRBD1 is a possible D gene (5 bases). V shed 4 bases and J shed 1 base, with 7 bases lying between them. Germline CDR1 and CDR2: LGHDT and YNNKEL (reference sequence). The CDR3 is made up of 13 amino acids. The CDR3 is CASSRGGNTEAFF. Written as DNA, the CDR3 is TGTGCCAGCAGCCGGGGGGGGAACACTGAAGCTTTCTTT.

This clone came up once. The genes are TRBV18 and TRBJ2-7, with 8 bases fitting TRBD1. CDR3 size: 15 residues. CDR1 KGHSH and CDR2 LQKENI come from the germline V gene. Trimming took 5 bases from V and 0 from J; bases not matched to a gene: 6. The CDR3 reads CASSSGDRSSYEQYF. The CDR3 DNA is TGTGCCAGCTCATCAGGGGACAGGTCCTCCTACGAGCAGTACTTC.

Only a few counts were recorded for this clone. The J gene is TRBJ2-1, the V gene TRBV23-1; TRBD1 matches 7 bases. TRBV23-1 is treated as an ORF (open reading frame) with a function not yet certain. J was trimmed by 0 bases and V by 9 bases; bases with no gene match: 17. The CDR3 totals 18 residues. This CDR3 reads CARKMIRDRSSSYNEQFF. The CDR3 DNA follows: TGCGCCAGGAAAATGATTAGGGACAGATCAAGCTCCTACAATGAGCAGTTCTTC.

The chain uses TRBV4-1 and TRBJ1-4; no definite D call. Germline CDR1 reads MGHRA; CDR2 reads YSYEKL. There are 16 residues in the CDR3. V lost 4 bases to trimming and J lost 5 bases, with 17 bases between them. CDR3 residues: CASSLQDGVPNEKLFF. CDR3 coding DNA: TGCGCCAGCAGCCTACAAGACGGGGTTCCCAATGAAAAACTGTTTTTT.

In its sample, this clone is medium-sized. This CDR3 is also generated by other DNA sequences in the sample. The chain recombines TRBV18 with TRBJ1-2; TRBD1 aligns across 9 bases. Germline V gives CDR1 KGHSH, CDR2 LQKENI. The CDR3 has 13 amino acids. The V gene end was trimmed by 3 bases and the J gene end by 8 bases; junction bases not matched to a gene: 4. For the CDR3, the DNA is TGTGCCAGCTCACCCCGGACAGGGGAGGGCTACACCTTC. It is translated as CASSPRTGEGYTF.